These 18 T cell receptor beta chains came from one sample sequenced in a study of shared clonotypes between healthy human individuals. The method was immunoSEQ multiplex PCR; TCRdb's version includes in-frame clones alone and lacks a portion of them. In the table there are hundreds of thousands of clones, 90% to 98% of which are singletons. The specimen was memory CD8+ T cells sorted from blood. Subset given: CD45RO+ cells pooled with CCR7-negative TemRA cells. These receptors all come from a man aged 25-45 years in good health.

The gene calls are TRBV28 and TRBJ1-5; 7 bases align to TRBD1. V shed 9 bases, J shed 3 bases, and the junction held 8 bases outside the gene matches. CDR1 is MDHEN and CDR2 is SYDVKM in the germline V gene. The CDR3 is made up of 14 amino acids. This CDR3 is CASRDRGDNQPQHF. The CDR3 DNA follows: TGTGCCAGTAGGGACAGAGGGGACAATCAGCCCCAGCATTTT. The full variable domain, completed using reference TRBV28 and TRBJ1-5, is DVKVTQSSRYLVKRTGEKVFLECVQDMDHENMFWYRQDPGLGLRLIYFSYDVKMKEKGDIPEGYSVSREKKERFSLILESASTNQTSMYLCASRDRGDNQPQHFGDGTRLSIL.

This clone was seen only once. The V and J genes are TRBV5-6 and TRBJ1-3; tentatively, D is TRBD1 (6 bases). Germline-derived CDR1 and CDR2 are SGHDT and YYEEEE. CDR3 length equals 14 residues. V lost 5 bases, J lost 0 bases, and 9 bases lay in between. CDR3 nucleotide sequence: TGTGCCAGCAGGGACAGCTTCTCTGGAAACACCATATATTTT. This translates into CASRDSFSGNTIYF.

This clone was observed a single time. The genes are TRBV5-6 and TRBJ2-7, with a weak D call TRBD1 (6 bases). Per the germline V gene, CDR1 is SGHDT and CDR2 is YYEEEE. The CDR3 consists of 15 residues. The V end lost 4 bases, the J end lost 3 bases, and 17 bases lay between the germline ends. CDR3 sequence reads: CASSLKQGSLYEQYF. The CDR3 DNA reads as TGTGCCAGCAGCCTAAAACAGGGATCGCTCTACGAGCAGTACTTC.

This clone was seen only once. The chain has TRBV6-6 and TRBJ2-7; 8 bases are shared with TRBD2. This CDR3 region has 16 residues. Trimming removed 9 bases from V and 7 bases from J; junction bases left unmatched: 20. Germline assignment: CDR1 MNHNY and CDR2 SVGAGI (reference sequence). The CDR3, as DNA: TGTGCCAGTTTAATTTCACCGGGAGGGCCGATTTTTGAGCAGTACTTC. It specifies CASLISPGGPIFEQYF.

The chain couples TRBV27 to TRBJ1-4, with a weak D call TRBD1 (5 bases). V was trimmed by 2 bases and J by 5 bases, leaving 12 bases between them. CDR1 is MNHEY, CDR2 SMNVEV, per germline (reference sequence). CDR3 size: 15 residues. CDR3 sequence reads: CASSLGRDGNEKLFF. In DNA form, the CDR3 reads TGTGCCAGCAGTTTAGGGCGGGACGGGAATGAAAAACTGTTTTTT.

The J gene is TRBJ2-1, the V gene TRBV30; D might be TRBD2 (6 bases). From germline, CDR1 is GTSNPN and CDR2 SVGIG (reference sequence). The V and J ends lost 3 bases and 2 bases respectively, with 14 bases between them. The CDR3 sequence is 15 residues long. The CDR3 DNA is TGTGCCTGGAGGCTAAGCGGGTGGACCTACAATGAGCAGTTCTTC. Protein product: CAWRLSGWTYNEQFF. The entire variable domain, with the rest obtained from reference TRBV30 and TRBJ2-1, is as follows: SQTIHQWPATLVQPVGSPLSLECTVEGTSNPNLYWYRQAAGRGLQLLFYSVGIGQISSEVPQNLSASRPQDRQFILSSKKLLLSDSGFYLCAWRLSGWTYNEQFFGPGTRLTVL.

This CDR3 is CASKLAGVETQYF. Written as DNA, the CDR3 is TGCGCCAGCAAACTAGCGGGAGTTGAGACCCAGTACTTC. The J gene is TRBJ2-5, the V gene TRBV5-1, with TRBD2 matching 11 bases. Germline CDR1 is SGHRS and CDR2 is YFSETQ. This CDR3 spans 13 amino acids. Trimming removed 6 bases from V and 5 bases from J; junction bases left unmatched: 3. Using reference TRBV5-1 and TRBJ2-5 for the parts outside the CDR3, the full variable domain is KAGVTQTPRYLIKTRGQQVTLSCSPISGHRSVSWYQQTPGQGLQFLFEYFSETQRNKGNFPGRFSGRQFSNSRSEMNVSTLELGDSALYLCASKLAGVETQYFGPGTRLLVL.

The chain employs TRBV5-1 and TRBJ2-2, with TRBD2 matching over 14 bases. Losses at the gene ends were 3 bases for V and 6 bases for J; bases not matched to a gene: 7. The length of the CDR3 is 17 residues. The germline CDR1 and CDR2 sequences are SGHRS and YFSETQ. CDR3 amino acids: CASSSLPTSGRAGELFF. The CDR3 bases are TGCGCCAGCAGCTCCCTACCGACTAGCGGGAGGGCCGGGGAGCTGTTTTTT.

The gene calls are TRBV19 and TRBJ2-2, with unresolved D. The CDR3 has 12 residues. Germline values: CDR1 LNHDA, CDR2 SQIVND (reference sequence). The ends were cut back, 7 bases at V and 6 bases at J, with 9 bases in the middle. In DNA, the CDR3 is TGTGCCAGTATGAATCGCGCCGGGGAGCTGTTTTTT. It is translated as CASMNRAGELFF.

The CDR3 reads CASRKTGVGKNIQYF. CDR3 bases: TGTGCCAGTAGGAAGACAGGGGTGGGCAAAAACATTCAGTACTTC. J is TRBJ2-4 and V is TRBV19, with 8 bases aligning to TRBD1. J lost 3 bases, V lost 6 bases, and 7 bases had no gene match. CDR3 length: 15 amino acids. Germline V gene sequence: CDR1 LNHDA, CDR2 SQIVND (reference sequence).

The CDR3 here is CASSFDGISSEQYF. Written as DNA, the CDR3 is TGTGCCAGCAGCTTCGACGGGATTTCGTCCGAGCAGTACTTC. The genes are TRBV5-6 and TRBJ2-7; D may be TRBD2 (5 bases). CDR3 length: 14 residues. Between the trimmed V and J ends, which lost 2 bases and 6 bases, there was a span of 15 bases. Germline CDR1 SGHDT, CDR2 YYEEEE.

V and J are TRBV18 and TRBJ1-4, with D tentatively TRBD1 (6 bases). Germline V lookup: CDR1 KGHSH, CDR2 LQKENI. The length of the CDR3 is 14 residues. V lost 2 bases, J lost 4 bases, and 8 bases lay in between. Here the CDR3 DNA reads TGTGCCAGCTCACCAGGCAGGGGTAATGAAAAACTGTTTTTT. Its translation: CASSPGRGNEKLFF.

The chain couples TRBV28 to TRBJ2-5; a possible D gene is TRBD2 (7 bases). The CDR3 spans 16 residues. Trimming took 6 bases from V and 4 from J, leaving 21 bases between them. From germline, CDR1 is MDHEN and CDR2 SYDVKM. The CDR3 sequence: CASRTTEGGFLETQYF. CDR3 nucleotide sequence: TGTGCCAGCAGGACGACTGAGGGGGGGTTCCTAGAGACCCAGTACTTC.

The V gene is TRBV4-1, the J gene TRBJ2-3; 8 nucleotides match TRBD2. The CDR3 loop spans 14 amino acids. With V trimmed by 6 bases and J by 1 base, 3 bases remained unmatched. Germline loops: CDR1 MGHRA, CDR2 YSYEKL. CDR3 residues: CASRAGAGTDTQYF. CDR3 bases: TGCGCCAGCAGAGCGGGAGCGGGCACAGATACGCAGTATTTT.

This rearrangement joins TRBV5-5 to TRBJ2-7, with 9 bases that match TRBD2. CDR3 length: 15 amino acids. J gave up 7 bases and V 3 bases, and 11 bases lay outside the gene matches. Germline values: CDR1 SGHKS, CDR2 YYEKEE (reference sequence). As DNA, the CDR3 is TGTGCCAGCAGCTGGGGTGCGGGAGGGCCGGGTGAGCAGTACTTC. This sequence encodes CASSWGAGGPGEQYF.

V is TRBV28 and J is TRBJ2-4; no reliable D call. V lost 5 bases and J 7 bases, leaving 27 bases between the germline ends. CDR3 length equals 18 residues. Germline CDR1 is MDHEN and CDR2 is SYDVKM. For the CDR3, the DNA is TGTGCCAGCAGTCATTCAAAGTGGCTAGTTGGAGTGTGGAACATTCAGTACTTC. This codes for CASSHSKWLVGVWNIQYF.

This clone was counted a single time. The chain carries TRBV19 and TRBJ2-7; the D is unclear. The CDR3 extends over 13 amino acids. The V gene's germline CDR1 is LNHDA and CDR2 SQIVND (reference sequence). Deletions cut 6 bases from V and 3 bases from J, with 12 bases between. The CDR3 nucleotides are TGTGCCAGTAGCCCTAGGTGGAGCTACGAGCAGTACTTC. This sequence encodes CASSPRWSYEQYF. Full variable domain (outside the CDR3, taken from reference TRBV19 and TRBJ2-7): DGGITQSPKYLFRKEGQNVTLSCEQNLNHDAMYWYRQDPGQGLRLIYYSQIVNDFQKGDIAEGYSVSREKKESFPLTVTSAQKNPTAFYLCASSPRWSYEQYFGPGTRLTVT.

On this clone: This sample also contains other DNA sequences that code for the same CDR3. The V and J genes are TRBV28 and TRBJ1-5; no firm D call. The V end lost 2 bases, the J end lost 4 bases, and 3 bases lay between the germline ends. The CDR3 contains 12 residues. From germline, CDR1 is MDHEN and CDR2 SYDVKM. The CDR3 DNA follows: TGTGCCAGCAGTTTAAGGAATCAGCCCCAGCATTTT. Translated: CASSLRNQPQHF.